The T cell receptor beta chain under discussion was sequenced for a study of tumor and adjacent non-tumor tissue in lung cancer. The template was RNA from unsorted bulk tissue. More than 3 cm separated this lung sample from the edge of the tumor. As for this clonotype: Sequence at one end of the junction differs from germline and may be a read error.

Germline V gives CDR1 MNHEY, CDR2 SVGAGI. The CDR3 extends over 16 amino acids. The library came from three nested PCR rounds adapted from ARM-PCR protocols. TCRdb processed the multiplex PCR reads anew with MiXCR; each CDR3 protein has one entry. Among tens of thousands of distinct CDR3 sequences, under 70% were seen once, and the ten largest hold 28%. The origin of this receptor is a woman aged 45-65 years with non-small cell lung cancer. What was sequenced was distant non-tumor lung tissue. The V call is TRBV6-5, the J call TRBJ2-2, with D possibly matching TRBD2 (5 bases). DNA of the CDR3: TGTGCCACCAGTTACCTCCGAAGAGGGTTCGCCGGGGAGCTGTTTTTT. This translates into CATSYLRRGFAGELFF.